One sample yielded the 26 T cell receptor beta chains listed below, sequenced in a study of T cell responses to AZD1222 COVID-19 vaccine. Here immunoSEQ multiplex PCR was the method, and the copy in TCRdb shows in-frame clones only, minus some. Seen here are about 140,000 clones, about 90% observed once, and the top ten hold around 7.6%. Sequences were derived from peripheral blood, sampled 28 days after the second dose of the MenACWY control vaccine. These receptor sequences come from an adult who received the MenACWY meningococcal vaccine as a control.

The rearrangement links TRBV25-1 to TRBJ2-3, with 11 bases that match TRBD2. The V segment lost 6 bases and the J segment 4 bases; nucleotides outside the gene matches: 12. This CDR3 region has 17 residues. CDR1 is MGHDK and CDR2 is SYGVNS in the germline V gene. The chain's CDR3 is CASSSFNSGRAPDTQYF. Written as DNA, the CDR3 is TGTGCCAGCAGCTCATTTAATAGCGGGAGGGCCCCAGATACGCAGTATTTT.

This clone was detected once. The V call is TRBV18, the J call TRBJ2-1; 8 nucleotides align to TRBD1. V was pared by 5 bases and J by 0 bases, with 3 bases of the junction left unmatched. The CDR3 consists of 15 residues. Germline V lookup: CDR1 KGHSH, CDR2 LQKENI. The CDR3 DNA sequence: TGTGCCAGCTCAGAAACAGGGGGCTCCTACAATGAGCAGTTCTTC. This encodes CASSETGGSYNEQFF.

The sample holds a few counts of this clone. The chain has TRBV19 and TRBJ1-6; TRBD1 aligns across 9 bases. Germline CDR1 is LNHDA and CDR2 is SQIVND (reference sequence). The J segment lost 10 bases and the V segment lost 5 bases, leaving 9 bases of the junction unmatched. The CDR3 is 15 amino acids. The CDR3: CASSQGQGIPSPLHF. For the CDR3, the DNA is TGTGCCAGTAGTCAAGGACAGGGGATTCCATCACCCCTCCACTTT. The whole variable domain, filled in from reference TRBV19 and TRBJ1-6, reads DGGITQSPKYLFRKEGQNVTLSCEQNLNHDAMYWYRQDPGQGLRLIYYSQIVNDFQKGDIAEGYSVSREKKESFPLTVTSAQKNPTAFYLCASSQGQGIPSPLHFGNGTRLTVT.

This sequence joins TRBV9 and TRBJ2-1; no reliable D call. CDR1 is SGDLS, CDR2 YYNGEE, per germline. V was shortened by 0 bases and J by 0 bases, with 7 bases between the two germline ends. This CDR3 has 15 amino acids. The CDR3 here is CASSVGQYSYNEQFF. In DNA form, the CDR3 reads TGTGCCAGCAGCGTAGGCCAATACTCCTACAATGAGCAGTTCTTC.

The chain links TRBV4-3 to TRBJ1-4, with 10 bases identical to TRBD1. From germline, CDR1 is LGHNA and CDR2 YSLEER. V was pared by 2 bases and J by 5 bases, with 2 bases of the junction left unmatched. CDR3 length equals 15 residues. In DNA, the CDR3 is TGCGCCAGCAGCCAACGGGACAGGGGAAATGAAAAACTGTTTTTT. This gives the protein CASSQRDRGNEKLFF.

The V gene is TRBV7-7, the J gene TRBJ2-7; maybe TRBD2 (6 bases). Germline values: CDR1 SSHAT, CDR2 FNYEAQ (reference sequence). Trimming left V 6 bases short and J 4 bases short, with 16 bases between. This CDR3 contains 14 residues. CDR3 protein: CASSVSAAGYEQYF. CDR3 bases: TGTGCCAGCAGTGTCTCGGCCGCGGGGTACGAGCAGTACTTC.

The chain couples TRBV7-2 to TRBJ2-7; D could derive from TRBD1 or TRBD2 (7 bases each). Trimming cost V 11 bases and J 7 bases, with 21 bases left between them. Germline V gives CDR1 SGHTA, CDR2 FQGNSA. The CDR3 consists of 13 residues. The CDR3: CALGQGGDTEQYF. In DNA form, the CDR3 reads TGTGCCCTGGGTCAGGGGGGGGATACGGAGCAGTACTTC.

The chain links TRBV19 to TRBJ1-5; D unclear. V lost 6 bases and J 5 bases, leaving 14 bases between the germline ends. The germline gives CDR1 LNHDA, CDR2 SQIVND (reference sequence). This CDR3 comprises 14 residues. CDR3 in DNA: TGTGCCAGTAGCATAAAACCGGGTGATCAGCCCCAGCATTTT. Its translation is CASSIKPGDQPQHF.

There are a few counts of this clone. The chain joins TRBV7-2 to TRBJ2-1; the match to TRBD2 covers 9 bases. There are 16 residues in the CDR3. Germline CDR1 and CDR2: SGHTA and FQGNSA. After removal of 2 bases from V and 8 bases from J, the junction contained 10 bases not matched to a gene. CDR3 loop: CASSLRLLAGDDEQFF. The DNA of the CDR3 is TGTGCCAGCAGCTTAAGGTTGTTAGCGGGGGACGATGAGCAGTTCTTC. Full variable domain (rest looked up from reference TRBV7-2 and TRBJ2-1): GAGVSQSPSNKVTEKGKDVELRCDPISGHTALYWYRQSLGQGLEFLIYFQGNSAPDKSGLPSDRFSAERTGGSVSTLTIQRTQQEDSAVYLCASSLRLLAGDDEQFFGPGTRLTVL.

The rearrangement joins TRBV6-5 to TRBJ1-2; TRBD1 agrees at 8 bases. After removal of 7 bases from V and 7 bases from J, the junction contained 8 bases not matched to a gene. Germline CDR1 is MNHEY and CDR2 is SVGAGI. This CDR3 has 13 amino acids. The CDR3 sequence is CASTTDRGLGYTF. The CDR3 coding sequence is TGTGCCAGCACTACCGACAGGGGCCTTGGCTACACCTTC.

This clone was seen a single time. The chain joins TRBV5-1 to TRBJ1-5; D unclear. Germline CDR1 is SGHRS and CDR2 is YFSETQ. With 0 bases removed from V and 0 bases from J, the gap between germline ends came to 4 bases. The CDR3 totals 14 residues. The CDR3 bases are TGCGCCAGCAGCTTGGGGGTTAGCAATCAGCCCCAGCATTTT. Protein sequence: CASSLGVSNQPQHF.

J is TRBJ1-2 and V is TRBV28, with D uncertain. V lost 2 bases and J 3 bases, leaving 10 bases between the germline ends. From germline, CDR1 is MDHEN and CDR2 SYDVKM. The CDR3 contains 14 residues. CDR3 residues: CASSLTMSHYGYTF. CDR3 in DNA: TGTGCCAGCAGTTTAACCATGTCGCACTATGGCTACACCTTC.

This clone was detected only once. The chain recombines TRBV3-1 (or the pseudogene TRBV3-2) with TRBJ2-1; either TRBD1 or TRBD2 may fit D (7 bases each). Per the germline V gene, CDR1 is LGHDT and CDR2 is YNNKEL (reference sequence). V was trimmed by 5 bases and J by 9 bases, leaving 20 bases between them. There are 15 residues in the CDR3. The CDR3 loop is CASSEGTAGQSEQFF. DNA for the CDR3: TGTGCCAGCAGCGAGGGGACAGCGGGACAAAGTGAGCAGTTCTTC.

The CDR3 region has the DNA TGTGCCAGCTCACCGGGACAGGACAATGAGCAGTTCTTC. Protein: CASSPGQDNEQFF. The chain combines TRBV18 with TRBJ2-1, with TRBD1 matching 8 bases. J gave up 5 bases and V 3 bases, and 0 bases lay outside the gene matches. Looked up from germline, CDR1 is KGHSH and CDR2 is LQKENI. CDR3 length: 13 residues.

The chain carries TRBV11-3 and TRBJ2-1; the D is unclear. In germline, CDR1 is SGHNT, CDR2 YENEEA. V lost 1 base and J lost 5, with 6 bases in between. The CDR3 loop spans 13 amino acids. CDR3 DNA: TGTGCCAGCAGCTTAGTGGTCAACAATGAGCAGTTCTTC. This codes for CASSLVVNNEQFF.

Only a few counts were recorded for this clone. V is TRBV4-3 and J is TRBJ2-3; 9 bases align to TRBD2. With 4 bases clipped from V and 4 bases from J, the junction kept 3 bases outside the gene matches. The CDR3 extends over 14 amino acids. CDR1 LGHNA and CDR2 YSLEER come from the germline V gene. The CDR3 DNA is TGCGCCAGCAGCCGGGGACTAGCCGCAGATACGCAGTATTTT. Translation gives CASSRGLAADTQYF.

The table lists this clone with a few counts. CDR3 in amino acids: CASSINRDNYGYTF. The CDR3 DNA follows: TGTGCCAGTAGTATCAACAGGGATAACTATGGCTACACCTTC. This chain links TRBV19 with TRBJ1-2, with a tentative D call TRBD1 (6 bases). Germline-derived CDR1 and CDR2 are LNHDA and SQIVND (reference sequence). This CDR3 spans 14 amino acids. V shed 3 bases and J shed 1 base, with 9 bases lying between them.

The rearrangement uses TRBV7-8 and TRBJ2-1; 9 bases map to TRBD2. The CDR3 sequence is 16 residues long. The germline CDR1 and CDR2 sequences are SGHVS and FQNEAQ. Trimming took 2 bases from V and 7 from J; bases not matched to a gene: 9. The CDR3 is CASSLRGLAGLNEQFF. CDR3 DNA: TGTGCCAGCAGCTTAAGGGGGCTAGCGGGATTGAATGAGCAGTTCTTC.

This chain uses TRBV7-9 with TRBJ1-4; 10 bases are a match to TRBD1. Germline loops: CDR1 SEHNR, CDR2 FQNEAQ (reference sequence). There are 15 residues in the CDR3. V was pared by 4 bases and J by 8 bases, with 7 bases of the junction left unmatched. The DNA of the CDR3 is TGTGCCAGCAGCTCGGGACAGGGGAGTGGAGAAAAACTGTTTTTT. This encodes CASSSGQGSGEKLFF.

This chain uses TRBV29-1 with TRBJ1-1; no firm D call. Germline V gene lookup returns CDR1 SQVTM and CDR2 ANQGSEA. The CDR3 runs 12 residues. Trimming removed 3 bases from V and 8 bases from J, with 13 bases in between. CDR3 in DNA: TGCAGCGTTGACGGAGCACGAGGAGAAGCTTTCTTT. Encoded protein: CSVDGARGEAFF.

The rearrangement joins TRBV7-2 to TRBJ1-6; TRBD1 might be the D (6 bases). Looked up from germline, CDR1 is SGHTA and CDR2 is FQGNSA. The CDR3 totals 15 residues. Trimming removed 5 bases from V and 10 bases from J, with 18 bases in between. Here the CDR3 reads CASSQLQGVVSPLHF. DNA of the CDR3: TGTGCCAGCAGCCAATTACAGGGAGTAGTATCACCCCTCCACTTT.

This chain joins TRBV14 and TRBJ2-4; maybe TRBD2 (6 bases). Germline loops: CDR1 SGHDN, CDR2 FVKESK. V was cut by 1 base and J by 7 bases, with 11 bases left in between. This CDR3 is built from 14 residues. The DNA of the CDR3 is TGTGCCAGCAGCCAAGTGGGGGGATACAACATTCAGTACTTC. Amino acids: CASSQVGGYNIQYF. Full variable domain (outside the CDR3, taken from reference TRBV14 and TRBJ2-4): EAGVTQFPSHSVIEKGQTVTLRCDPISGHDNLYWYRRVMGKEIKFLLHFVKESKQDESGMPNNRFLAERTGGTYSTLKVQPAELEDSGVYFCASSQVGGYNIQYFGAGTRLSVL.

This chain links TRBV28 with TRBJ2-1; D may be TRBD1 (6 bases). This CDR3 region has 14 residues. CDR1 MDHEN and CDR2 SYDVKM come from the germline V gene. Trimming cost V 3 bases and J 4 bases, with 10 bases left between them. CDR3 loop: CASSFVDRYNEQFF. The CDR3 DNA reads as TGTGCCAGCAGTTTCGTTGACAGGTACAATGAGCAGTTCTTC.

The J gene is TRBJ2-5, the V gene TRBV5-5; 8 nucleotides line up with TRBD1. The ends lost 0 bases at V and 4 bases at J; junction bases unmatched: 8. Germline V gene data show CDR1 as SGHKS and CDR2 as YYEKEE (reference sequence). The CDR3 loop spans 16 amino acids. The CDR3 nucleotides read TGTGCCAGCAGCTTGGGGACAGGGAATCCTGGAGAGACCCAGTACTTC. Protein: CASSLGTGNPGETQYF. Looking up the rest from reference TRBV5-5 and TRBJ2-5 gives the full variable domain: DAGVTQSPTHLIKTRGQQVTLRCSPISGHKSVSWYQQVLGQGPQFIFQYYEKEERGRGNFPDRFSARQFPNYSSELNVNALLLGDSALYLCASSLGTGNPGETQYFGPGTRLLVL.

This chain uses TRBV7-9 with TRBJ1-1, with a possible D match to TRBD1 (6 bases). The V and J ends lost 7 bases and 4 bases respectively, with 13 bases between them. The CDR3 length is 13 residues. Germline values: CDR1 SEHNR, CDR2 FQNEAQ (reference sequence). The CDR3 sequence: CASTREGGTEAFF. CDR3 bases: TGTGCCAGCACGAGGGAGGGGGGCACTGAAGCTTTCTTT.

The V call is TRBV3-1 (or the pseudogene TRBV3-2), the J call TRBJ1-5; D ambiguous. The germline V and J ends were trimmed by 4 bases and 6 bases, with 16 bases remaining between them. Per the germline V gene, CDR1 is LGHDT and CDR2 is YNNKEL (reference sequence). The CDR3 loop spans 15 amino acids. CDR3 loop: CASSPTNGVGQPQHF. CDR3 coding DNA: TGTGCCAGCAGCCCCACAAATGGGGTAGGTCAGCCCCAGCATTTT.